Detailed here is one T cell receptor (beta chain). Its target is unknown. CDR3 length equals 17 residues. Per the germline V gene, CDR1 is MNHNS and CDR2 is SASEGT. V shed 6 bases and J 4 bases; nucleotides not matched to a gene: 10. Each patient came to thyroid surgery without any prior treatment (of any kind). In the original analysis: A papillary thyroid cancer distant-metastasis classifier was built from CDR3 differences across clinicopathological groups. MiXCR was used by TCRdb to re-call the PCR reads. These V and J calls rely on TCRdb rather than the paper's analysis. The table lists almost 35,000 clones, 35% to 45% of them singletons. The sample comes from a study of metastatic and nonmetastatic thyroid tumors. In the study overall: Both malignant and benign thyroid patients supplied peripheral blood and tumor or nodule tissue samples, across which the repertoires of these patients were then compared. Findings of the study overall: Compared with benign nodules, malignant thyroid tumors were reported to have significantly higher TCR beta diversity in both blood and tumor.

The sequenced sample consisted of tumor tissue. J is TRBJ1-6 and V is TRBV6-1; 9 bases align to TRBD1. The source of this sequence is a female donor with papillary thyroid cancer or a benign thyroid nodule (not recorded which). Some clones in this sample may be carry-over from other donors' samples. The CDR3 sequence: CASSPRTGVAYNSPLHF. The CDR3 DNA sequence: TGTGCCAGCAGCCCTAGGACAGGGGTCGCTTATAATTCACCCCTCCACTTT.